What follows are 16 T cell receptor beta chains derived from one specimen sequenced in a study of T cells after yellow fever vaccination. TCRdb re-derived calls from the 5' RACE reads in MiXCR, one entry per CDR3 protein. The sample shows a few hundred thousand distinct CDR3 sequences, 7% to 10% of them seen only once. This sample comprised PBMCs, obtained roughly seven weeks after the first yellow fever vaccination. The receptors were sampled from a man younger than 35 who received the YFV17D yellow fever vaccine.

This clonotype was counted ten times or more. The V gene is TRBV5-1, the J gene TRBJ1-3, with no clear D. V was pared by 0 bases and J by 3 bases, with 7 bases between. Looked up from germline, CDR1 is SGHRS and CDR2 is YFSETQ. The CDR3 loop spans 14 amino acids. The CDR3 loop is CASSLAGYGNTIYF. The CDR3 DNA reads as TGCGCCAGCAGCTTGGCGGGGTATGGAAACACCATATATTTT.

This clonotype has a single count. The chain is built from TRBV20-1 and TRBJ1-5; 7 bases align to TRBD1. The V gene's germline CDR1 is DFQATT and CDR2 SNEGSKA (reference sequence). V was clipped by 1 base and J by 7 bases; unmatched bases: 7. The CDR3 length is 14 residues. The CDR3 is CSARGVQGKQPQHF. CDR3 sequence (DNA): TGCAGTGCTAGAGGAGTACAGGGGAAACAGCCCCAGCATTTT.

This chain joins TRBV23-1 and TRBJ1-5; D is uncertain. TRBV23-1 is recorded as an ORF, its role being uncertain. CDR3 size: 13 residues. V lost 3 bases to trimming and J lost 5 bases, with 8 bases between them. The CDR3 spells CASSHGSDQPQHF. In nucleotides, the CDR3 is TGCGCCAGCAGTCATGGGTCCGATCAGCCCCAGCATTTT.

This clonotype was seen only a few times. This rearrangement joins TRBV4-1 to TRBJ2-1; D unresolved. The CDR3 contains 14 residues. Germline V CDR1 and CDR2: MGHRA, YSYEKL. Trimming removed 0 bases from V and 10 bases from J, with 13 bases in between. The CDR3 reads CASSQDGLGWEQFF. CDR3 bases: TGCGCCAGCAGCCAAGATGGCCTCGGGTGGGAGCAGTTCTTC.

In this sample, this clonotype turned up many times. The chain recombines TRBV19 with TRBJ2-2; D tentatively reads TRBD1 or TRBD2 (5 bases each). The V gene's germline CDR1 is LNHDA and CDR2 SQIVND (reference sequence). The V and J ends lost 2 bases and 3 bases respectively, with 7 bases between them. The CDR3 covers 14 residues. CDR3 amino acids: CASSIWGYTGELFF. The CDR3 nucleotides read TGTGCCAGTAGTATATGGGGGTACACCGGGGAGCTGTTTTTT.

This clonotype was detected only a few times. The J gene is TRBJ1-3, the V gene TRBV5-1; D is possibly TRBD1 (5 bases). The CDR3 loop spans 15 amino acids. Trimming left V 4 bases short and J 1 base short, with 12 bases between. Germline V lookup: CDR1 SGHRS, CDR2 YFSETQ. This CDR3 is CASSGDGQSGNTIYF. DNA for the CDR3: TGCGCCAGCAGCGGGGACGGACAATCTGGAAACACCATATATTTT. Using reference TRBV5-1 and TRBJ1-3 for the parts outside the CDR3, the full variable domain is KAGVTQTPRYLIKTRGQQVTLSCSPISGHRSVSWYQQTPGQGLQFLFEYFSETQRNKGNFPGRFSGRQFSNSRSEMNVSTLELGDSALYLCASSGDGQSGNTIYFGEGSWLTVV.

This clonotype was detected only a few times. The chain joins TRBV20-1 to TRBJ2-1; no reliable D call. Germline CDR1 is DFQATT and CDR2 is SNEGSKA (reference sequence). Trimming pared 1 base from V and 9 bases from J, leaving 7 bases between. The CDR3 has 11 amino acids. The DNA of the CDR3 is TGCAGTGCTAGAGTAGTTGTTGAGCAGTTCTTC. Residues: CSARVVVEQFF.

The chain carries TRBV4-2 and TRBJ1-3; TRBD1 agrees at 9 bases. J gave up 9 bases and V 1 base, and 7 bases lay outside the gene matches. The germline gives CDR1 LGHNA, CDR2 YNFKEQ. The CDR3 runs to 15 residues. For the CDR3, the DNA is TGTGCCAGCAGCCAAGGAACAGGGGGCGAGGGCACCATATATTTT. Protein sequence: CASSQGTGGEGTIYF.

This chain uses TRBV6-4 with TRBJ2-6; the D is unclear. The CDR3 has 14 residues. CDR1 MRHNA and CDR2 SNTAGT come from the germline V gene. V was clipped by 5 bases and J by 0 bases, with 5 bases between them. This CDR3 reads CASSIYSGANVLTF. CDR3 coding DNA: TGTGCCAGCAGTATCTACTCTGGGGCCAACGTCCTGACTTTC.

The genes are TRBV6-2 or TRBV6-3 and TRBJ2-7; D might be TRBD2 (6 bases). The V gene's germline CDR1 is MNHEY and CDR2 SVGEGT. CDR3 length equals 15 residues. V was shortened by 5 bases and J by 0 bases, with 14 bases between the two germline ends. CDR3 residues: CASSTTRISSYEQYV. CDR3 nucleotides: TGTGCCAGCAGTACGACTAGGATAAGCTCCTACGAGCAGTACGTC.

This clonotype has just a few counts. The chain has TRBV11-1 and TRBJ2-2, with 8 bases identical to TRBD1. In germline, CDR1 is SGHAT, CDR2 FQDESV (reference sequence). This CDR3 has 18 amino acids. V was pared by 5 bases and J by 6 bases, with 17 bases of the junction left unmatched. The CDR3 reads CASSLTGYQGASAGELFF. CDR3 in DNA: TGTGCCAGCAGCCTTACCGGCTACCAGGGGGCATCGGCCGGGGAGCTGTTTTTT.

This rearrangement joins TRBV7-9 to TRBJ2-1, with 11 nucleotides matching TRBD1. Germline loops: CDR1 SEHNR, CDR2 FQNEAQ (reference sequence). This CDR3 has 15 residues. V was clipped by 5 bases and J by 8 bases; unmatched bases: 8. In DNA form, the CDR3 reads TGTGCCAGCAGCATGGGACAGGGGGAGTTCGATGAGCAGTTCTTC. The encoded protein is CASSMGQGEFDEQFF.

V usage is TRBV7-3 and J usage is TRBJ2-3; D gene unclear. The CDR3 covers 13 residues. Germline V lookup: CDR1 SGHTA, CDR2 FQGTGA. Trimming took 5 bases from V and 1 from J, leaving 7 bases between them. The CDR3 nucleotides read TGTGCCAGCAGCATAGGTGGCACAGATACGCAGTATTTT. Translated: CASSIGGTDTQYF.

The sample holds a few counts of this clonotype. The genes are TRBV4-1 and TRBJ1-5, with D possibly being TRBD1 (6 bases). Trimming cost V 0 bases and J 0 bases, with 12 bases left between them. The length of the CDR3 is 17 residues. Germline V gives CDR1 MGHRA, CDR2 YSYEKL. The CDR3 DNA sequence: TGCGCCAGCAGCCAAGAAGGTCGGGGGCCTAGCAATCAGCCCCAGCATTTT. Protein: CASSQEGRGPSNQPQHF.

In this sample, this clonotype turned up many times. This chain links TRBV6-1 with TRBJ2-6; D unclear. Trimming left V 6 bases short and J 0 bases short, with 6 bases between. The V gene's germline CDR1 is MNHNS and CDR2 SASEGT. The CDR3 loop spans 14 amino acids. CDR3 DNA sequence: TGTGCCAGCAGCCGCGGCTCTGGGGCCAACGTCCTGACTTTC. Encoded protein: CASSRGSGANVLTF.

This rearrangement joins TRBV6-1 to TRBJ1-2; D remains ambiguous. V was clipped by 6 bases and J by 2 bases, with 10 bases between them. The CDR3 covers 13 residues. CDR1 and CDR2 from the germline V gene are MNHNS and SASEGT. The CDR3 sequence: CASSPIKNYGYTF. Here the CDR3 DNA reads TGTGCCAGCAGCCCCATCAAGAACTATGGCTACACCTTC.